The 28 T cell receptor beta chains in this list originate from one sample, sequenced in a study of response to subunit inactivated influenza vaccine. TCRdb called the RT-PCR reads again in MiXCR, with one record for every CDR3 protein. The data show 250,000 to 350,000 distinct CDR3 sequences, around 22% seen once. The sequences come from PBMCs from blood, collected about 20 months after vaccination. These receptors were taken from a man aged 50-75 years who received an inactivated influenza vaccine.

In this sample, this clonotype turned up a few times. The chain recombines TRBV4-2 with TRBJ2-1; the match to TRBD2 covers 10 bases. The germline V gene encodes CDR1 LGHNA and CDR2 YNFKEQ. The CDR3 is 16 residues long. V was clipped by 4 bases and J by 3 bases; unmatched bases: 6. Here the CDR3 reads CASSRELAGSYNEQFF. The DNA of the CDR3 is TGTGCCAGCAGCCGCGAACTAGCGGGAAGCTACAATGAGCAGTTCTTC.

This clonotype was picked up a small number of times. V gene TRBV6-1 combines with J gene TRBJ1-6; no clear D. V was shortened by 2 bases and J by 4 bases, with 15 bases between the two germline ends. Germline V gene lookup returns CDR1 MNHNS and CDR2 SASEGT. The CDR3 has 17 amino acids. CDR3 region: CASSEIGRSIYNSPLHF. The CDR3, as DNA: TGTGCCAGCAGTGAAATCGGACGGAGCATTTATAATTCACCCCTCCACTTT.

Only one count was recorded for this clonotype. The chain recombines TRBV10-3 with TRBJ2-7; tentatively, D is TRBD1 or TRBD2 (5 bases each). CDR1 is ENHRY and CDR2 is SYGVKD in the germline V gene. V lost 4 bases, J lost 4 bases, and 14 bases lay in between. This CDR3 is built from 14 residues. CDR3 DNA: TGTGCCATCAGTGGATGGGGGATTGAGTACGAGCAGTACTTC. Translation gives CAISGWGIEYEQYF.

V is TRBV14 and J is TRBJ2-1; no firm D call. Germline lookup yields CDR1 SGHDN and CDR2 FVKESK. V was shortened by 1 base and J by 10 bases, with 11 bases between the two germline ends. The CDR3 loop spans 13 amino acids. The CDR3 nucleotides read TGTGCCAGCAGCCAAGTTGGGGTTAGGGAGCAGTTCTTC. This gives the protein CASSQVGVREQFF.

This clonotype was observed a handful of times. This sequence joins TRBV12-3 or TRBV12-4 and TRBJ2-7, with 9 bases aligning to TRBD1. Trimming cost V 1 base and J 6 bases; bases outside gene matches: 7. The length of the CDR3 is 15 residues. CDR3 in amino acids: CASSLGGQGHGEQYF. The CDR3 DNA reads as TGTGCCAGCAGTTTAGGTGGACAGGGGCACGGCGAGCAGTACTTC.

The chain employs TRBV18 and TRBJ2-2; TRBD1 matches 7 bases. V shed 4 bases, J shed 0 bases, and the junction held 11 bases outside the gene matches. The CDR3 consists of 18 residues. The germline V gene has CDR1 KGHSH and CDR2 LQKENI. The CDR3 here is CASSLKPQGPANTGELFF. The CDR3, as DNA: TGTGCCAGCTCACTCAAACCACAGGGGCCTGCGAACACCGGGGAGCTGTTTTTT.

The rearrangement links TRBV20-1 to TRBJ1-5, with D uncertain. Germline CDR1 and CDR2: DFQATT and SNEGSKA (reference sequence). This CDR3 has 14 amino acids. V was cut by 0 bases and J by 6 bases, with 12 bases left in between. The CDR3 sequence: CSARDIRMAQPQHF. In DNA, the CDR3 is TGCAGTGCTAGAGATATAAGGATGGCTCAGCCCCAGCATTTT.

V is TRBV21-1 and J is TRBJ1-5; no check of the table's D call, TRBD1, against the DNA was made. TRBV21-1 is classified as a pseudogene. The CDR3 spans 14 residues. The CDR3 here is CASYRGEGNQPQHF. For the CDR3, the DNA is TGTGCCAGCTACAGGGGTGAGGGCAATCAGCCCCAGCATTTT.

The chain employs TRBV6-2 or TRBV6-3 and TRBJ1-5, with 11 bases that match TRBD1. This CDR3 is built from 16 residues. Germline V gene sequence: CDR1 MNHEY, CDR2 SVGEGT. V lost 6 bases, J lost 4 bases, and 8 bases stayed unmatched. The CDR3 region has the DNA TGTGCCAGCAGGTCCCCGGGACAGGGGGGGAATCAGCCCCAGCATTTT. It codes for CASRSPGQGGNQPQHF.

The rearrangement uses TRBV12-3 or TRBV12-4 and TRBJ1-2, with D unresolved. V was cut by 3 bases and J by 7 bases, with 6 bases left in between. CDR3 size: 11 residues. CDR3 region: CASSLAFGYTF. The CDR3 DNA reads as TGTGCCAGCAGTTTGGCTTTTGGCTACACCTTC.

This clonotype occurred many times. In DNA form, the CDR3 reads TGCAGTGCTAGTGGGGGAACTGCAACTAATGAAAAACTGTTTTTT. Amino acid sequence: CSASGGTATNEKLFF. The chain recombines TRBV20-1 with TRBJ1-4; perhaps TRBD1 as D (5 bases). CDR3 size: 15 residues. Germline-derived CDR1 and CDR2 are DFQATT and SNEGSKA (reference sequence). V was shortened by 3 bases and J by 0 bases, with 11 bases between the two germline ends.

The CDR3 nucleotides read TGCGCCAGCAGCCATTTGGGCGGGATCGACAATGAGCAGTTCTTC. Its translation: CASSHLGGIDNEQFF. This chain links TRBV4-3 with TRBJ2-1; possible D gene TRBD2, 6 bases. The CDR3 contains 15 residues. Trimming cost V 3 bases and J 5 bases, with 14 bases left between them. Per germline, CDR1 LGHNA and CDR2 YSLEER.

The table lists this clonotype with a few counts. V is TRBV7-9 and J is TRBJ1-1; D perhaps matches TRBD1 (6 bases). This CDR3 has 13 amino acids. Trimming removed 5 bases at V and 5 bases at J, with 12 bases between. Per germline, CDR1 SEHNR and CDR2 FQNEAQ (reference sequence). CDR3 residues: CASSLFDRTEAFF. CDR3 sequence (DNA): TGTGCCAGCAGCCTTTTCGACAGGACTGAAGCTTTCTTT.

The chain carries TRBV7-2 and TRBJ2-4; D perhaps matches TRBD1 (6 bases). Germline V gene sequence: CDR1 SGHTA, CDR2 FQGNSA. The ends were cut back, 5 bases at V and 0 bases at J, with 17 bases in the middle. The CDR3 is made up of 17 amino acids. CDR3 coding DNA: TGTGCCAGCAGCGCGACCCGGACAGTACTAGCCAAAAACATTCAGTACTTC. The encoded protein is CASSATRTVLAKNIQYF.

The sample holds a few counts of this clonotype. V is TRBV7-7 and J is TRBJ2-5; 7 bases map to TRBD1. The CDR3 runs 13 residues. Germline lookup yields CDR1 SSHAT and CDR2 FNYEAQ (reference sequence). Unmatched junction bases numbered 5, after V lost 3 bases and J lost 7 bases. Here the CDR3 reads CASSFGTEATQYF. Written as DNA, the CDR3 is TGTGCCAGCAGCTTCGGGACAGAGGCGACCCAGTACTTC.

This chain joins TRBV20-1 and TRBJ1-1; D is unclear. Germline CDR1 is DFQATT and CDR2 is SNEGSKA (reference sequence). The CDR3 is 12 amino acids. V was pared by 3 bases and J by 1 base, with 6 bases between. CDR3 nucleotides: TGCAGTGCTAGCAGGAGGAACACTGAAGCTTTCTTT. This translates into CSASRRNTEAFF.

The V gene is TRBV4-3, the J gene TRBJ1-4; D is unclear. V shed 0 bases and J shed 5 bases, with 16 bases lying between them. CDR1 and CDR2 from the germline V gene are LGHNA and YSLEER. The CDR3 has 17 amino acids. The CDR3 is CASSQEIGGRINEKLFF. CDR3 sequence (DNA): TGCGCCAGCAGCCAAGAAATAGGTGGCAGAATAAATGAAAAACTGTTTTTT.

The gene calls are TRBV29-1 and TRBJ2-7, with D perhaps matching TRBD1 (6 bases). CDR3 length: 13 residues. Trimming left V 4 bases short and J 0 bases short, with 10 bases between. Germline V gene sequence: CDR1 SQVTM, CDR2 ANQGSEA. The CDR3 coding sequence is TGCAGCGTTGGCCCGGGACACTCCTACGAGCAGTACTTC. Translated: CSVGPGHSYEQYF.

This clonotype was recorded a few times. The V gene is TRBV28, the J gene TRBJ2-3; 8 bases are shared with TRBD2. J lost 0 bases, V lost 6 bases, and 8 bases had no gene match. The germline gives CDR1 MDHEN, CDR2 SYDVKM. The CDR3 extends over 16 amino acids. CDR3 in DNA: TGTGCCAGCAGCCGTACTAGCGGTTCTAGCACAGATACGCAGTATTTT. Its translation is CASSRTSGSSTDTQYF.

This clonotype was seen a few times. CDR3 amino acids: CASKSRTGSTGELFF. The CDR3 DNA follows: TGCGCCAGCAAGTCGAGGACAGGGAGCACCGGGGAGCTGTTTTTT. This chain links TRBV5-1 with TRBJ2-2; 8 nucleotides agree with TRBD1. The germline gives CDR1 SGHRS, CDR2 YFSETQ. The CDR3 length is 15 residues. After removal of 6 bases from V and 4 bases from J, the junction contained 8 bases not matched to a gene.

This clonotype was recorded at least ten times. V usage is TRBV6-2 or TRBV6-3 and J usage is TRBJ2-1, with D tentatively TRBD2 (6 bases). The V end was cut by 0 bases, the J end by 9 bases, with 15 bases between. The germline V gene has CDR1 MNHEY and CDR2 SVGEGT. CDR3 length: 15 residues. CDR3 coding DNA: TGTGCCAGCAGTTACTCAGGATCTGGCGGGATTGAGCAGTTCTTC. This encodes CASSYSGSGGIEQFF.

This clonotype showed up just a few times. V is TRBV7-9 and J is TRBJ1-3; D is uncertain. Germline V gives CDR1 SEHNR, CDR2 FQNEAQ (reference sequence). Trimming left V 11 bases short and J 1 base short, with 12 bases between. The CDR3 runs to 13 residues. For the CDR3, the DNA is TGTGCCGTAGAACAGTCTTCTGGAAACACCATATATTTT. Encoded protein: CAVEQSSGNTIYF.

This chain links TRBV11-2 with TRBJ2-1, with TRBD2 matching over 8 bases. Germline CDR1 is SGHAT and CDR2 is FQNNGV. The CDR3 covers 18 residues. The junction had 18 bases not matched to a gene; V was cut back by 5 bases and J by 6 bases. This chain's CDR3 is CASSPGAGGYLTINEQFF. Written as DNA, the CDR3 is TGTGCCAGCAGCCCGGGGGCGGGGGGCTACCTTACAATCAATGAGCAGTTCTTC.

Concerning this clonotype itself: A read error may be the cause here, since a much bigger clone is one base away. The V gene is TRBV6-5, the J gene TRBJ2-1, with 8 bases aligning to TRBD1. The ends lost 4 bases at V and 8 bases at J; junction bases unmatched: 1. The germline CDR1 and CDR2 sequences are MNHEY and SVGAGI. The CDR3 extends over 12 amino acids. In DNA, the CDR3 is TGTGCCAGCAGTTCAGGGGGCTATGAGCAGTTCTTC. It codes for CASSSGGYEQFF.

The chain links TRBV3-1 to TRBJ2-7; D unclear. Germline assignment: CDR1 LGHDT and CDR2 YNNKEL (reference sequence). The CDR3 totals 16 residues. Trimming removed 0 bases at V and 0 bases at J, with 12 bases between. CDR3 bases: TGTGCCAGCAGCCAAGATGTTCGGGTCCTCTCCTACGAGCAGTACTTC. This codes for CASSQDVRVLSYEQYF.

The chain links TRBV4-3 to TRBJ2-1, with no clear D. The V and J ends lost 0 bases and 4 bases respectively, with 16 bases between them. The CDR3 covers 17 residues. The V gene's germline CDR1 is LGHNA and CDR2 YSLEER. CDR3 DNA: TGCGCCAGCAGCCAAGAAATTCGGCAGACCAAATACAATGAGCAGTTCTTC. Translated, it gives CASSQEIRQTKYNEQFF.

This clonotype was recorded at least ten times. The chain employs TRBV11-2 and TRBJ1-5; D gene ambiguous. Germline assignment: CDR1 SGHAT and CDR2 FQNNGV. V lost 0 bases and J 5 bases, leaving 5 bases between the germline ends. The CDR3 length is 13 residues. The CDR3, as DNA: TGTGCCAGCAGCTTAGAGCGGGATCAGCCCCAGCATTTT. This translates into CASSLERDQPQHF.

The chain combines TRBV12-3 or TRBV12-4 with TRBJ1-1; D is perhaps TRBD1 (5 bases). The CDR3 totals 16 residues. Trimming removed 6 bases at V and 1 base at J, with 18 bases between. Here the CDR3 DNA reads TGTGCCAGCAGCGCGGGCAGTGGGGCCAAGAACACTGAAGCTTTCTTT. Translation: CASSAGSGAKNTEAFF.